This TCR beta chain was captured in a study of OX40 agonist ivuxolimab in advanced cancers. V was shortened by 3 bases and J by 5 bases, with 13 bases between the two germline ends. Germline V gene data show CDR1 as MNHNS and CDR2 as SASEGT. The length of the CDR3 is 15 residues. Systemic immunosuppression or autoimmune disease history was grounds to exclude patients. Only in-frame clones appear in the TCRdb table, and some are missing; sequencing was by immunoSEQ multiplex PCR. The table has around 80,000 clones, about 84% seen once. The V gene is TRBV6-1, the J gene TRBJ2-2; D remains ambiguous. This specimen consisted of CD4+ or CD8+ T cells sorted from blood, obtained in a trial of the OX40 agonist ivuxolimab. This sequence originates from an adult with an advanced solid tumor such as melanoma, head and neck, liver or kidney cancer. The CDR3 sequence is CASSDPPRLTGELFF. The DNA of the CDR3 is TGTGCCAGCAGTGATCCCCCTCGTTTGACCGGGGAGCTGTTTTTT.